This passage covers 19 T cell receptor beta chains from one sample sequenced in a study of T cell repertoires in cytomegalovirus infection. TCRdb re-analysed the reads in MiXCR, keeping a single row per CDR3 protein. The sample lists roughly 150,000 distinct CDR3 sequences, more than 25% occurring once. For these TCRs, the target antigens are not known. Sequenced here: CD8+ T cells from cultured PBMCs, sampled from culture after CMV antigen stimulation. These receptors originate from a human donor in good health (CMV status not recorded). Some clones in this sample may be carry-over from other donors' samples.

This clonotype came up a few times. The rearrangement joins TRBV25-1 to TRBJ1-1, with D unclear. V dropped 8 bases and J dropped 1 base, with 5 bases sitting between them. Germline assignment: CDR1 MGHDK and CDR2 SYGVNS. The CDR3 is 11 residues long. In DNA form, the CDR3 reads TGTGCCAGCTCGGGGAACACTGAAGCTTTCTTT. It translates to CASSGNTEAFF.

The rearrangement links TRBV7-3 to TRBJ1-5; 7 bases match TRBD1. CDR3 length: 13 amino acids. The ends lost 2 bases at V and 6 bases at J; junction bases unmatched: 1. CDR1 SGHTA and CDR2 FQGTGA come from the germline V gene. The CDR3 DNA follows: TGTGCCAGCAGCTTAGCAGGGGGTCAGCCCCAGCATTTT. Translated, it gives CASSLAGGQPQHF.

The rearrangement joins TRBV2 to TRBJ2-7; D unresolved. Looked up from germline, CDR1 is SNHLY and CDR2 is FYNNEI. The V gene lost 0 bases and the J gene lost 0 bases, with 6 bases spanning the gap. The CDR3 runs 14 residues. The CDR3 loop reads CASSEALSSYEQYF. DNA for the CDR3: TGTGCCAGCAGTGAAGCGCTCAGCTCCTACGAGCAGTACTTC.

This clonotype was picked up one time. This chain connects TRBV27 to TRBJ2-2; TRBD1 agrees at 7 bases. J was trimmed by 4 bases and V by 3 bases; bases with no gene match: 2. Germline loops: CDR1 MNHEY, CDR2 SMNVEV (reference sequence). The CDR3 has 14 residues. The CDR3 region is CASSFGTATGELFF. The CDR3 nucleotides read TGTGCCAGCAGTTTCGGGACAGCCACCGGGGAGCTGTTTTTT.

V gene TRBV12-3 or TRBV12-4 combines with J gene TRBJ1-5; D is perhaps TRBD1 (5 bases). V lost 3 bases, J lost 4 bases, and 13 bases lay in between. The CDR3 loop spans 15 amino acids. The CDR3 is CASSFEGIRNQPQHF. In DNA form, the CDR3 reads TGTGCCAGCAGTTTCGAGGGGATTCGGAATCAGCCCCAGCATTTT.

About this clonotype itself: A read error may produce the germline difference seen at one junction end. This chain connects TRBV25-1 to TRBJ2-3; D remains unclear. There are 10 residues in the CDR3. Per germline, CDR1 MGHDK and CDR2 SYGVNS. The CDR3 sequence: CASSEIFFQF. The DNA of the CDR3 is TGTGCCAGCAGTGAGATATTCTTCCAGTTT.

A few counts support this clonotype. The rearrangement links TRBV19 to TRBJ1-5; no reliable D call. Trimming took 6 bases from V and 4 from J, leaving 10 bases between them. The CDR3 is 13 amino acids. Germline values: CDR1 LNHDA, CDR2 SQIVND (reference sequence). The CDR3 is CASSWGTNQPQHF. CDR3 nucleotides: TGTGCCAGTAGCTGGGGAACTAATCAGCCCCAGCATTTT.

This chain links TRBV12-3 or TRBV12-4 with TRBJ2-1; D not certain. V dropped 4 bases and J dropped 12 bases, with 10 bases sitting between them. The CDR3 is made up of 11 amino acids. DNA for the CDR3: TGTGCCAGCAGTTATTCCAGGCGGCAGTTCTTC. Translating it yields CASSYSRRQFF.

The gene calls are TRBV12-3 or TRBV12-4 and TRBJ2-3; 9 bases are a match to TRBD1. Losses at the gene ends were 6 bases for V and 0 bases for J; bases not matched to a gene: 1. The CDR3 spans 14 residues. The CDR3 protein is CASRQGASTDTQYF. The CDR3 DNA sequence: TGTGCCAGCAGACAGGGGGCTAGCACAGATACGCAGTATTTT.

In this sample, this clonotype turned up many times. V is TRBV12-3 or TRBV12-4 and J is TRBJ1-2; possible D gene TRBD1, 5 bases. V lost 5 bases and J lost 8, with 12 bases in between. This CDR3 contains 12 residues. The CDR3 DNA reads as TGTGCCAGCAGTCTCGGCGGGGGGGGCTACACCTTC. Translating gives CASSLGGGGYTF.

This clonotype appeared many times. The chain combines TRBV7-8 with TRBJ2-7, with 8 bases identical to TRBD1. After removal of 1 base from V and 3 bases from J, the junction contained 2 bases not matched to a gene. CDR3 length equals 14 residues. Germline lookup yields CDR1 SGHVS and CDR2 FQNEAQ. The CDR3 protein is CASSLVGQVYEQYF. CDR3 nucleotide sequence: TGTGCCAGCAGCTTAGTGGGACAGGTCTACGAGCAGTACTTC.

The CDR3 loop is CASSPRDGNTEAFF. CDR3 DNA: TGTGCCAGCAGCCCCAGGGACGGCAACACTGAAGCTTTCTTT. V usage is TRBV7-3 and J usage is TRBJ1-1, with D tentatively TRBD1 (5 bases). Germline values: CDR1 SGHTA, CDR2 FQGTGA. V lost 5 bases and J 2 bases, leaving 12 bases between the germline ends. This CDR3 has 14 amino acids.

This clonotype showed up many times. The rearrangement joins TRBV7-2 to TRBJ2-1; 7 bases are shared with TRBD2. The V gene end was trimmed by 1 base and the J gene end by 3 bases; junction bases not matched to a gene: 6. The CDR3 has 16 amino acids. Germline-derived CDR1 and CDR2 are SGHTA and FQGNSA. CDR3 amino acids: CASSLGRGSNYNEQFF. DNA for the CDR3: TGTGCCAGCAGCTTAGGGCGGGGGTCCAACTACAATGAGCAGTTCTTC. The full variable domain, rest sourced from reference TRBV7-2 and TRBJ2-1, is GAGVSQSPSNKVTEKGKDVELRCDPISGHTALYWYRQSLGQGLEFLIYFQGNSAPDKSGLPSDRFSAERTGGSVSTLTIQRTQQEDSAVYLCASSLGRGSNYNEQFFGPGTRLTVL.

This clonotype was seen a few times. The chain joins TRBV19 to TRBJ2-5; tentatively, D is TRBD2 (5 bases). V was clipped by 1 base and J by 7 bases, with 16 bases between them. This CDR3 is 15 amino acids long. CDR1 and CDR2 from the germline V gene are LNHDA and SQIVND (reference sequence). The chain's CDR3 is CASSIGGRGIGTQYF. For the CDR3, the DNA is TGTGCCAGTAGTATAGGAGGCCGGGGAATCGGGACCCAGTACTTC. The whole variable domain, remainder taken from reference TRBV19 and TRBJ2-5, is DGGITQSPKYLFRKEGQNVTLSCEQNLNHDAMYWYRQDPGQGLRLIYYSQIVNDFQKGDIAEGYSVSREKKESFPLTVTSAQKNPTAFYLCASSIGGRGIGTQYFGPGTRLLVL.

This clonotype was counted at least ten times. The chain links TRBV10-3 to TRBJ2-7; the D gene is possibly TRBD1 (5 bases). Germline lookup yields CDR1 ENHRY and CDR2 SYGVKD. The V gene lost 4 bases and the J gene lost 5 bases, with 6 bases spanning the gap. This CDR3 contains 11 residues. The CDR3 spells CAISVGDEQYF. CDR3 DNA: TGTGCCATCAGTGTAGGGGACGAGCAGTACTTC.

The chain carries TRBV11-2 and TRBJ2-3, with 11 bases aligning to TRBD2. V shed 5 bases and J 2 bases; nucleotides not matched to a gene: 9. The CDR3 sequence is 17 residues long. Germline CDR1 reads SGHAT; CDR2 reads FQNNGV. The CDR3 protein is CASSHSPTSGATDTQYF. The CDR3 nucleotides read TGTGCCAGCAGCCACTCCCCGACTAGCGGGGCCACAGATACGCAGTATTTT. Based on the CDR3 plus reference TRBV11-2 and TRBJ2-3, the full variable domain is EAGVAQSPRYKIIEKRQSVAFWCNPISGHATLYWYQQILGQGPKLLIQFQNNGVVDDSQLPKDRFSAERLKGVDSTLKIQPAKLEDSAVYLCASSHSPTSGATDTQYFGPGTRLTVL.

This clonotype has a count of ten or more. The chain recombines TRBV12-3 or TRBV12-4 with TRBJ1-2; weak D call: TRBD1 (6 bases). V was clipped by 4 bases and J by 7 bases, with 13 bases between them. The CDR3 runs to 13 residues. CDR3 DNA: TGTGCCAGCAGTTACCCAGGGGCTAGTGGCTACACCTTC. It is translated as CASSYPGASGYTF.

V gene TRBV2 combines with J gene TRBJ2-3; D is possibly TRBD1 or TRBD2 (5 bases each). The V end lost 6 bases, the J end lost 2 bases, and 12 bases lay between the germline ends. Germline CDR1 is SNHLY and CDR2 is FYNNEI. CDR3 length: 14 residues. The CDR3 here is CASRTGRSTDTQYF. DNA of the CDR3: TGTGCCAGCAGGACGGGACGCTCCACAGATACGCAGTATTTT.

The rearrangement links TRBV7-3 to TRBJ2-1, with D perhaps TRBD2 (6 bases). This CDR3 contains 12 residues. Germline-derived CDR1 and CDR2 are SGHTA and FQGTGA. The V end lost 5 bases, the J end lost 14 bases, and 16 bases lay between the germline ends. The CDR3: CASSPRTGEKFF. The DNA of the CDR3 is TGTGCCAGCAGCCCGCGGACGGGAGAGAAGTTCTTC.